Described below is a single T cell receptor (delta chain) sequence and its context. Compared with the rest of its sample, this clone is medium-sized (0.01 to 0.1%). Which antigen it targets is not known. The record has no base qualities; no much larger clone is one base away. Library generation was performed with RT-PCR. Sequenced on an Illumina MiSeq. Identical DNA sequences were merged into single rows after TCRdb reprocessed the public reads with CATT. For this sample the table gives some 1,500 delta-chain clones, of which 7.5% to 8.5% were detected only once. The top ten hold 40% to 55% of the sample. The data stem from a study of gamma-delta T cells after stem cell transplantation (TCRdb year 2016). Compared with germline, V lacks 3 bases and J lacks 4 bases; bases without a gene match: 17. The CDR3 starts with the cysteine, ends with the phenylalanine, and has 18 residues. This entry keeps only the CDR3 DNA: 54 bases, framed from base 1. The CDR1 and CDR2 encoded by the germline V gene are GEAIGNYY and EKD.

The receptor comes from a human donor. It is not recorded whose cells these are; they may come from a transplant donor. Sequenced: gamma-delta T cells. Recombination linked TRDV2 to TRDJ1; 9 nucleotides in the junction match TRDD3. The DNA reads as follows: TGTGCCTGTGACGCCCTCCTTGTCAGGGGGGATACTGTCGATAAACTCATCTTT. This is translated as CACDALLVRGDTVDKLIF.